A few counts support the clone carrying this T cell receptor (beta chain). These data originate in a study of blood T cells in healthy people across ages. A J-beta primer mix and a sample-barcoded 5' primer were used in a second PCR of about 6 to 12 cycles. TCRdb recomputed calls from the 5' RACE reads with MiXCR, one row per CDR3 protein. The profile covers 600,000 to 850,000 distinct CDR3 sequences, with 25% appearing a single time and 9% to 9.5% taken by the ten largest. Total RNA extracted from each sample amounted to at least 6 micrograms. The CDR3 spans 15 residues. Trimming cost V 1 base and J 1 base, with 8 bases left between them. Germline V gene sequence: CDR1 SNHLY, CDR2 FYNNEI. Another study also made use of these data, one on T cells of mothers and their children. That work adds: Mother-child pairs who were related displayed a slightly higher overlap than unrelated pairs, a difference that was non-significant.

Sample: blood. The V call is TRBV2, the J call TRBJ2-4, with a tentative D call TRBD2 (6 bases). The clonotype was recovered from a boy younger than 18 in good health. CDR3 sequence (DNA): TGTGCCAGCAGTGAAGTCCGGGGGGCCAAAAACATTCAGTACTTC. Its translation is CASSEVRGAKNIQYF.